A selection of T cell receptor beta chains follows, all from one sample in a study of shared clonotypes between healthy human individuals. Libraries were prepared by immunoSEQ multiplex PCR; TCRdb keeps only in-frame clonotypes and omits some of them. The table lists about 510,000 clones, over 75% of them singletons. Sequencing input: PBMCs. These receptors were taken from a woman aged 40-49 years in good health. Some clones in this sample may be carry-over from other donors' samples. Each CDR3 is given with its conserved first and last residue. The D gene is left open where the match is weak. Only some rows state a clone size, as once, few, many or a class for expanded clones.

D gene: .
V gene: TRBV20-1
clone size: .
J gene: TRBJ2-1
CDR3 DNA: TGCAGTGCTAGAGTTAGGATTGAGCAGTTCTTC
CDR3 protein: CSARVRIEQFF

D gene: .
V gene: TRBV5-5
clone size: .
J gene: TRBJ2-3
CDR3 DNA: TGTGCCAGCAGAAGTCGGGGAGTTGGAGATACGCAGTATTTT
CDR3 protein: CASRSRGVGDTQYF

D gene: .
V gene: TRBV11-2
clone size: .
J gene: TRBJ2-7
CDR3 DNA: TGTGCTTCCCTCATGGCAGGGGGGTACGAGCAGTACTTC
CDR3 protein: CASLMAGGYEQYF

D gene: .
V gene: TRBV7-2
clone size: .
J gene: TRBJ1-1
CDR3 DNA: TGTGCCAGCAGCTTAGTGGCCCGGCGCACTGAAGCTTTCTTT
CDR3 protein: CASSLVARRTEAFF

D gene: .
V gene: TRBV7-3
clone size: .
J gene: TRBJ2-1
CDR3 DNA: TGTGCCAGCAGCTTATCGGGCGACAATGAGCAGTTCTTC
CDR3 protein: CASSLSGDNEQFF

D gene: .
V gene: TRBV28
clone size: .
J gene: TRBJ1-1
CDR3 DNA: TGTGCCAGCAGTTCCGACACTGAAGCTTTCTTT
CDR3 protein: CASSSDTEAFF

D gene: .
V gene: TRBV5-1
clone size: .
J gene: TRBJ2-1
CDR3 DNA: TGCGCCAGCAGCTCCTCAGGGGTAGGGGGGTACAATGAGCAGTTCTTC
CDR3 protein: CASSSSGVGGYNEQFF

D gene: .
V gene: TRBV6-1
clone size: .
J gene: TRBJ2-5
CDR3 DNA: TGTGCCAGCAGTGAATTCCAGGGACTCTCTACCCAGTACTTC
CDR3 protein: CASSEFQGLSTQYF

D gene: .
V gene: TRBV7-2
clone size: .
J gene: TRBJ2-2
CDR3 DNA: TGTGCCAGCAGCTGGGGCGGTAGCGGGAACACCGGGGAGCTGTTTTTT
CDR3 protein: CASSWGGSGNTGELFF

D gene: .
V gene: TRBV30
clone size: few
J gene: TRBJ1-5
CDR3 DNA: TGTGCCTGGAGTCCGGCCGGTGGTCGAGGCAATCAGCCCCAGCATTTT
CDR3 protein: CAWSPAGGRGNQPQHF

D gene: .
V gene: TRBV5-1
clone size: .
J gene: TRBJ2-2
CDR3 DNA: TGCGCCAGCAGCTTGGGCAGGGCCACCGGGGAGCTGTTTTTT
CDR3 protein: CASSLGRATGELFF

D gene: TRBD2
V gene: TRBV7-2
clone size: .
J gene: TRBJ2-3
CDR3 DNA: TGTGCCAGCAGCTGGAGTAGCGGGAGCCCAGATACGCAGTATTTT
CDR3 protein: CASSWSSGSPDTQYF

D gene: .
V gene: TRBV19
clone size: medium-sized
J gene: TRBJ2-1
CDR3 DNA: TGTGCCAGTAGTACGTTGCAGCAGAGCAATGAGCAGTTCTTC
CDR3 protein: CASSTLQQSNEQFF

D gene: .
V gene: TRBV18
clone size: once
J gene: TRBJ1-5
CDR3 DNA: TGTGCCAGCTCCTGGGACTACAATCAGCCCCAGCATTTT
CDR3 protein: CASSWDYNQPQHF

D gene: TRBD2
V gene: TRBV28
clone size: .
J gene: TRBJ2-1
CDR3 DNA: TGTGCCAGCAGTAGACTAGCGATATCTACCAATGAGCAGTTCTTC
CDR3 protein: CASSRLAISTNEQFF

D gene: .
V gene: TRBV28
clone size: .
J gene: TRBJ2-7
CDR3 DNA: TGTGCCAGCAGGGTCGGCCCGAGCTCCTACGAGCAGTACTTC
CDR3 protein: CASRVGPSSYEQYF

D gene: TRBD1
V gene: TRBV2
clone size: once
J gene: TRBJ2-3
CDR3 DNA: TGTGCCAGTAATGACAGGGGTAGCACAGATACGCAGTATTTT
CDR3 protein: CASNDRGSTDTQYF

D gene: .
V gene: TRBV25-1
clone size: .
J gene: TRBJ2-2
CDR3 DNA: TGTGCCAGCAGTTGGGGTAGTGGCACCGGGGAGCTGTTTTTT
CDR3 protein: CASSWGSGTGELFF

D gene: .
V gene: TRBV5-1
clone size: .
J gene: TRBJ1-2
CDR3 DNA: TGCGCCAGCAGCTTGGTCGAAGACAGACCGTCCGTCGGCTACACCTTC
CDR3 protein: CASSLVEDRPSVGYTF

D gene: TRBD1
V gene: TRBV7-3
clone size: .
J gene: TRBJ1-3
CDR3 DNA: TGTGCCAGCAGCCTGGACAGGACTGGAAACACCATATATTTT
CDR3 protein: CASSLDRTGNTIYF

D gene: TRBD1
V gene: TRBV7-9
clone size: .
J gene: TRBJ1-1
CDR3 DNA: TGTGCCAGCAGCCGACAGGGTGGCACTGAAGCTTTCTTT
CDR3 protein: CASSRQGGTEAFF

D gene: TRBD1
V gene: TRBV10-3
clone size: .
J gene: TRBJ2-5
CDR3 DNA: TGTGCCAGCAGTCCCCAGACAGGGGTGTTGGAGACCCAGTACTTC
CDR3 protein: CASSPQTGVLETQYF

D gene: .
V gene: TRBV30
clone size: .
J gene: TRBJ1-3
CDR3 DNA: TGTGCCTGGGGCACCGGGAGCTCTGGAAACACCATATATTTT
CDR3 protein: CAWGTGSSGNTIYF

D gene: .
V gene: TRBV28
clone size: once
J gene: TRBJ2-7
CDR3 DNA: TGTGCCAGCAGTTTCCCTCAGGGAGCCCGCTACGAGCAGTACTTC
CDR3 protein: CASSFPQGARYEQYF

D gene: .
V gene: TRBV7-7
clone size: .
J gene: TRBJ2-3
CDR3 DNA: TGTGCCAGCAGCTTAGGAGGCGGTCGCACAGATACGCAGTATTTT
CDR3 protein: CASSLGGGRTDTQYF

D gene: TRBD2
V gene: TRBV5-1
clone size: .
J gene: TRBJ2-5
CDR3 DNA: TGCGCCAGCAGCTCCCGAGGGGGTAGCGGGAGCCAAGGAGGGGAGACCCAGTACTTC
CDR3 protein: CASSSRGGSGSQGGETQYF

D gene: TRBD2
V gene: TRBV6-5
clone size: .
J gene: TRBJ2-1
CDR3 DNA: TGTGCCAGCAGTTACAATGGCGGGAGCTCCTACAATGAGCAGTTCTTC
CDR3 protein: CASSYNGGSSYNEQFF

D gene: .
V gene: TRBV19
clone size: .
J gene: TRBJ2-6
CDR3 DNA: TGTGCCAGTAGTTCTGGACAGCTGTTCTCTGGGGCCAACGTCCTGACTTTC
CDR3 protein: CASSSGQLFSGANVLTF

D gene: .
V gene: TRBV7-9
clone size: .
J gene: TRBJ2-7
CDR3 DNA: TGTGCCAGCAGCTTAGTCTTCTCCGAGCAGTACTTC
CDR3 protein: CASSLVFSEQYF

D gene: TRBD2
V gene: TRBV5-4
clone size: once
J gene: TRBJ2-3
CDR3 DNA: TGTGCCAGCAGCTTGGCGGGACTAGCGGACATCACAGATACGCAGTATTTT
CDR3 protein: CASSLAGLADITDTQYF

D gene: .
V gene: TRBV11-2
clone size: .
J gene: TRBJ2-5
CDR3 DNA: TGTGCCAGCAGCTTGGGAGTAGAAGAGACCCAGTACTTC
CDR3 protein: CASSLGVEETQYF

D gene: .
V gene: TRBV28
clone size: .
J gene: TRBJ2-5
CDR3 DNA: TGTGCCAGCAGTTTGGTAGCGGAAGAGACCCAGTACTTC
CDR3 protein: CASSLVAEETQYF

D gene: .
V gene: TRBV2
clone size: .
J gene: TRBJ1-4
CDR3 DNA: TGTGCCAGCATGCAGAATAATGAAAAACTGTTTTTT
CDR3 protein: CASMQNNEKLFF

D gene: .
V gene: TRBV6-5
clone size: .
J gene: TRBJ1-6
CDR3 DNA: TGTGCCAGCAGTTCCGGGAATCATAATTCACCCCTCCACTTT
CDR3 protein: CASSSGNHNSPLHF

D gene: TRBD2
V gene: TRBV4-2
clone size: .
J gene: TRBJ2-2
CDR3 DNA: TGTGCCAGCAGCCAAGAAATCCTAGCGGGAGGATTCGGGACCGGGGAGCTGTTTTTT
CDR3 protein: CASSQEILAGGFGTGELFF

D gene: .
V gene: TRBV11-1
clone size: .
J gene: TRBJ2-1
CDR3 DNA: TGTGCCAGCAGCTCCAACCCAATGGGCGGGCAGTTCTTC
CDR3 protein: CASSSNPMGGQFF

D gene: TRBD1
V gene: TRBV30
clone size: .
J gene: TRBJ2-3
CDR3 DNA: TGTGCCTGGACTCTGGGACAGGGCTCCACAGATACGCAGTATTTT
CDR3 protein: CAWTLGQGSTDTQYF

D gene: .
V gene: TRBV4-1
clone size: .
J gene: TRBJ1-3
CDR3 DNA: TGCGCCAGCAGCCAAGAAGCCCACTCTGGAAACACCATATATTTT
CDR3 protein: CASSQEAHSGNTIYF

D gene: .
V gene: TRBV30
clone size: .
J gene: TRBJ1-1
CDR3 DNA: TGTGTCTGGAGTGCCTCCAGGAGCACTGAAGCTTTCTTT
CDR3 protein: CVWSASRSTEAFF

D gene: TRBD1
V gene: TRBV6-1
clone size: few
J gene: TRBJ1-1
CDR3 DNA: TGTGCCACCAGGGGGCGGTTGTACACTGAAGCTTTCTTT
CDR3 protein: CATRGRLYTEAFF

D gene: TRBD1
V gene: TRBV28
clone size: .
J gene: TRBJ2-1
CDR3 DNA: TGTGCCAGCAGTTTAGGGGGACAGACCAACAATGAGCAGTTCTTC
CDR3 protein: CASSLGGQTNNEQFF

D gene: .
V gene: TRBV7-3
clone size: .
J gene: TRBJ1-2
CDR3 DNA: TGTGCCAGCAGCTTAACTGGCGGGACAAATGGCTACACCTTC
CDR3 protein: CASSLTGGTNGYTF

D gene: .
V gene: TRBV30
clone size: once
J gene: TRBJ1-5
CDR3 DNA: TGTGCCTGGAGTACGGCAGGGCGTCAGCCCCAGCATTTT
CDR3 protein: CAWSTAGRQPQHF

D gene: TRBD1
V gene: TRBV6-1
clone size: .
J gene: TRBJ2-7
CDR3 DNA: TGTGCCAGCAAGGACAGGGTTCTCACCGAGCAGTACTTC
CDR3 protein: CASKDRVLTEQYF

D gene: .
V gene: TRBV7-3
clone size: .
J gene: TRBJ2-5
CDR3 DNA: TGTGCCAGCAGCACGGGACAACAAGAGACCCAGTACTTC
CDR3 protein: CASSTGQQETQYF

D gene: .
V gene: TRBV5-4
clone size: .
J gene: TRBJ2-2
CDR3 DNA: TGTGCCAGCAGCCAAAGTCCGGATCCCAACACCGGGGAGCTGTTTTTT
CDR3 protein: CASSQSPDPNTGELFF

D gene: TRBD1
V gene: TRBV6-6
clone size: .
J gene: TRBJ2-5
CDR3 DNA: TGTGCCAGCAGTTACTTACAGGGGAACCAAGAGACCCAGTACTTC
CDR3 protein: CASSYLQGNQETQYF

D gene: TRBD2
V gene: TRBV7-2
clone size: .
J gene: TRBJ2-5
CDR3 DNA: TGTGCCAGCAGCTTAATCCGGCTAGCGGGCCACCTCGGGGAGACCCAGTACTTC
CDR3 protein: CASSLIRLAGHLGETQYF

D gene: .
V gene: TRBV11-2
clone size: .
J gene: TRBJ1-2
CDR3 DNA: TGTGCCAGCAGCTTAGTGGGGTCCAACTATGGCTACACCTTC
CDR3 protein: CASSLVGSNYGYTF

D gene: TRBD1
V gene: TRBV5-1
clone size: .
J gene: TRBJ2-5
CDR3 DNA: TGCGCCAGCAGCTCGCAAGGACAGGGGGGGAAAGAGACCCAGTACTTC
CDR3 protein: CASSSQGQGGKETQYF

D gene: .
V gene: TRBV30
clone size: .
J gene: TRBJ1-2
CDR3 DNA: TGTGCCTGGTTCCTCCTTAAGGGAAGCTACACCTTC
CDR3 protein: CAWFLLKGSYTF

D gene: .
V gene: TRBV5-1
clone size: .
J gene: TRBJ2-5
CDR3 DNA: TGCGCCAGCAGCTTGGGAGTAGCGAGGCAAGAGACCCAGTACTTC
CDR3 protein: CASSLGVARQETQYF

D gene: .
V gene: TRBV2
clone size: .
J gene: TRBJ2-1
CDR3 DNA: TGTGCCAGCAGTCCGCCGGGACCCCCCGGAGAGCAGTTCTTC
CDR3 protein: CASSPPGPPGEQFF